This T cell receptor beta chain came from a study of blood T cell repertoires in COVID-19. Study at large: COVID-19 samples collected from the United States, Italy and Spain covered acute and convalescent phases. T cells, B-cell-depleted T cells, or PBMCs provided the cDNA or gDNA that served as material.

Method: immunoSEQ multiplex PCR; TCRdb's copy keeps in-frame clones and lacks some. The data contain roughly 190,000 clones, around 84% of them seen just once; the ten biggest clones take up 3% to 3.5%. The J segment lost 7 bases and the V segment lost 0 bases, leaving 6 bases of the junction unmatched. Per germline, CDR1 MNHEY and CDR2 SVGAGI. There are 14 residues in the CDR3. The V call is TRBV6-5, the J call TRBJ2-7; 7 bases agree with TRBD2. The material sequenced was PBMCs or T cells enriched from blood (not recorded which). The TCR was taken from a woman aged 25 to 39 who had been exposed to COVID-19. The CDR3 sequence is CASSYSTAGEEQYF. The CDR3 nucleotides are TGTGCCAGCAGTTACTCGACGGCGGGGGAGGAGCAGTACTTC.